This TCR beta chain appears in the sequencing data of a study of identical twins. Points from the study as a whole: Out-of-frame alpha sequences shared between twins exhibited an excess of low generation probability.

The CDR3 is 16 residues long. Germline-derived CDR1 and CDR2 are MNHEY and SVGEGT. V trimming: 5 bases; J trimming: 3 bases; junction bases outside the gene matches: 9. With template switching, a universal primer site was added, and the cDNA carried unique molecular identifiers. From the 5' RACE reads, TCRdb called clonotypes with MiXCR, one entry per CDR3 protein. This sample yields around 480,000 distinct CDR3 sequences, of which around 14% are seen a single time; 0.5% to 0.65% belongs to the top ten. This clonotype was observed a handful of times. The antigen remains unidentified. The sample also formed part of further work on yellow fever vaccine responses in identical twins.

The rearrangement uses TRBV6-2 or TRBV6-3 and TRBJ2-1, with TRBD2 identical over 8 bases. What was sequenced was CD4+ T cells sorted from blood. This TCR was sampled from a woman between 18 and 30 years old in good health. The CDR3 region has the DNA TGTGCCAGCAGTCACCCCACTAGCGGCATCTACAATGAGCAGTTCTTC. Translating it yields CASSHPTSGIYNEQFF.